Below are 28 T cell receptor beta chains sequenced from a single sample in a study of blood T cell repertoires in COVID-19. The assay was immunoSEQ multiplex PCR, and TCRdb's table has in-frame clones only and misses some. This table holds more than 200,000 clones, 70% to 85% found once. The sequenced sample consisted of peripheral blood. The receptors originated from a woman older than 75 with active or convalescent COVID-19.

J is TRBJ2-2 and V is TRBV2; D uncertain. CDR1 is SNHLY and CDR2 is FYNNEI in the germline V gene. Trimming stripped 5 bases from V and 4 bases from J, with 5 bases between. This CDR3 is built from 12 residues. CDR3 in DNA: TGTGCCAGCAGTTCGGGCACCGGGGAGCTGTTTTTT. This encodes CASSSGTGELFF.

The genes are TRBV4-1 and TRBJ2-2; TRBD1 aligns across 7 bases. CDR3 length: 16 residues. J was trimmed by 7 bases and V by 1 base; bases with no gene match: 9. Germline lookup yields CDR1 MGHRA and CDR2 YSYEKL. CDR3 bases: TGCGCCAGCAGCCAAGGGGGCAGGGGGACGGGCGGGGAGCTGTTTTTT. Protein sequence: CASSQGGRGTGGELFF.

The chain employs TRBV6-1 and TRBJ1-1; no definite D call. Trimming stripped 2 bases from V and 1 base from J, with 8 bases between. The CDR3 runs 14 residues. CDR1 is MNHNS, CDR2 SASEGT, per germline. CDR3 in DNA: TGTGCCAGCAGTGAAAGAGCCCAGAACACTGAAGCTTTCTTT. Protein: CASSERAQNTEAFF.

The V call is TRBV28, the J call TRBJ1-5; TRBD1 is a possible D gene (5 bases). CDR3 size: 14 residues. Germline lookup yields CDR1 MDHEN and CDR2 SYDVKM. Trimming removed 1 base at V and 15 bases at J, with 19 bases between. DNA of the CDR3: TGTGCCAGCAGTTTATCCTCCCGCAATCAGGGAGGGCATTTT. This encodes CASSLSSRNQGGHF.

The V call is TRBV5-1, the J call TRBJ2-3, with 10 bases fitting TRBD2. V was clipped by 4 bases and J by 5 bases; unmatched bases: 4. CDR1 and CDR2 from the germline V gene are SGHRS and YFSETQ. This CDR3 contains 14 residues. Written as DNA, the CDR3 is TGCGCCAGCAGCATTCGGACTAGCGGAGATACGCAGTATTTT. Its protein is CASSIRTSGDTQYF.

This sequence joins TRBV7-9 and TRBJ2-7; 7 positions agree with TRBD1. CDR1 is SEHNR and CDR2 is FQNEAQ in the germline V gene (reference sequence). Trimming at V came to 5 bases and at J to 2 bases, leaving 9 bases not matched to a gene. The CDR3 has 15 residues. In DNA, the CDR3 is TGTGCCAGCAGCCCGAGGGGGACAGCAACCTACGAGCAGTACTTC. Residues: CASSPRGTATYEQYF.

As for this clone: One end of the junction is discordant with germline, which a read error may explain. This rearrangement joins TRBV18 to TRBJ1-5, with D possibly matching TRBD1 (6 bases). The germline gives CDR1 KGHSH, CDR2 LQKENI. This CDR3 has 17 residues. CDR3 residues: CASAPTGPGTPNQPQHF. The CDR3 coding sequence is TGTGCCAGCGCACCGACTGGACCCGGGACACCAAATCAGCCCCAGCATTTT.

The chain couples TRBV27 to TRBJ1-6; D gene uncertain. V lost 6 bases, J lost 0 bases, and 9 bases lay in between. Germline lookup yields CDR1 MNHEY and CDR2 SMNVEV (reference sequence). The CDR3 runs to 15 residues. Written as DNA, the CDR3 is TGTGCCAGCAGGAGCACGAGCTCCTATAATTCACCCCTCCACTTT. This translates into CASRSTSSYNSPLHF.

The chain combines TRBV28 with TRBJ1-2; 7 bases are shared with TRBD1. The trim removed 4 bases at V and 2 bases at J, leaving 4 bases unmatched. The germline V gene has CDR1 MDHEN and CDR2 SYDVKM. The CDR3 totals 14 residues. The CDR3 region is CASSWTGQNYGYTF. CDR3 nucleotide sequence: TGTGCCAGCAGTTGGACAGGCCAGAACTATGGCTACACCTTC.

This chain connects TRBV27 to TRBJ2-7, with TRBD2 matching over 9 bases. The V segment lost 2 bases and the J segment 8 bases; nucleotides outside the gene matches: 7. This CDR3 region has 14 residues. The V gene's germline CDR1 is MNHEY and CDR2 SMNVEV (reference sequence). In nucleotides, the CDR3 is TGTGCCAGCAGTTTAGTTGCGGGAGGGCCCCAGCAGTACTTC. Protein product: CASSLVAGGPQQYF.

The table lists this clone with a count of one. V gene TRBV5-4 combines with J gene TRBJ2-3, with 16 bases lining up with TRBD2. The CDR3 consists of 16 residues. Trimming at V came to 4 bases and at J to 5 bases, leaving 4 bases not matched to a gene. Germline V gene data show CDR1 as SGHNT and CDR2 as YYREEE (reference sequence). In DNA form, the CDR3 reads TGTGCCAGCAGCACCGGGACTAGCGGGGGGGGAGATACGCAGTATTTT. Translating it yields CASSTGTSGGGDTQYF.

The V gene is TRBV11-2, the J gene TRBJ1-2, with D possibly TRBD1 on 6 matching bases. The germline V gene encodes CDR1 SGHAT and CDR2 FQNNGV. The V gene lost 5 bases and the J gene lost 8 bases, with 15 bases spanning the gap. The CDR3 spans 13 residues. CDR3 amino acids: CASSRQDGIGYTF. Written as DNA, the CDR3 is TGTGCCAGCAGCAGACAGGACGGAATCGGCTACACCTTC.

The chain uses TRBV25-1 and TRBJ1-2; D unresolved. The V gene lost 11 bases and the J gene lost 0 bases, with 10 bases spanning the gap. CDR1 is MGHDK, CDR2 SYGVNS, per germline. The CDR3 length is 12 residues. CDR3: CASYRANYGYTF. CDR3 DNA: TGTGCCTCATATCGGGCTAACTATGGCTACACCTTC.

The V and J genes are TRBV5-6 and TRBJ2-5; weak D call: TRBD2 (7 bases). CDR3 length equals 13 residues. From germline, CDR1 is SGHDT and CDR2 YYEEEE. Trimming took 4 bases from V and 5 from J, leaving 12 bases between them. CDR3 sequence (DNA): TGTGCCAGCAGCCTTGGGAGGGGGGAGACCCAGTACTTC. This translates into CASSLGRGETQYF.

In this sample, this clone turned up once. The chain has TRBV2 and TRBJ1-6; TRBD1 is a possible D gene (6 bases). The CDR3 extends over 13 amino acids. The ends were cut back, 8 bases at V and 7 bases at J, with 12 bases in the middle. In germline, CDR1 is SNHLY, CDR2 FYNNEI. The CDR3 DNA is TGTGCCAGCCGGGGGGGCCCGAATTCACCCCTCCACTTT. Translating it yields CASRGGPNSPLHF.

The gene calls are TRBV6-6 and TRBJ2-3, with 12 bases matching TRBD2. V trimming: 5 bases; J trimming: 5 bases; junction bases outside the gene matches: 14. This CDR3 has 18 residues. Per the germline V gene, CDR1 is MNHNY and CDR2 is SVGAGI (reference sequence). The CDR3 sequence is CASSLGLAGSGPGDTQYF. The DNA for the CDR3 is TGTGCCAGCAGTCTCGGACTAGCGGGATCAGGCCCCGGAGATACGCAGTATTTT.

Only a few counts were recorded for this clone. The chain recombines TRBV7-9 with TRBJ1-5; maybe TRBD1 (6 bases). The CDR3 has 15 residues. Trimming took 1 base from V and 4 from J, leaving 11 bases between them. Per germline, CDR1 SEHNR and CDR2 FQNEAQ (reference sequence). The CDR3 protein is CASSLGEGENQPQHF. DNA for the CDR3: TGTGCCAGCAGCTTAGGGGAGGGGGAAAATCAGCCCCAGCATTTT. Variable domain in full (rest from reference TRBV7-9 and TRBJ1-5): DTGVSQNPRHKITKRGQNVTFRCDPISEHNRLYWYRQTLGQGPEFLTYFQNEAQLEKSRLLSDRFSAERPKGSFSTLEIQRTEQGDSAMYLCASSLGEGENQPQHFGDGTRLSIL.

This clone was seen more than once but under ten times. The V and J genes are TRBV2 and TRBJ1-5; possibly TRBD1 for D (6 bases). CDR1 is SNHLY and CDR2 is FYNNEI in the germline V gene. Trimming pared 6 bases from V and 6 bases from J, leaving 12 bases between. The CDR3 is 13 amino acids. The CDR3 nucleotides are TGTGCCAGCAGATGGGACAAAAGTCAGCCCCAGCATTTT. Translating gives CASRWDKSQPQHF.

Ten or more counts support this clone. The rearrangement links TRBV7-2 to TRBJ1-2, with a possible D match to TRBD1 (5 bases). Trimming left V 2 bases short and J 8 bases short, with 15 bases between. Per the germline V gene, CDR1 is SGHTA and CDR2 is FQGNSA. The CDR3 extends over 14 amino acids. The CDR3 bases are TGTGCCAGCAGCTTAAACCTCGGGGCGGGAGGCTACACCTTC. Protein sequence: CASSLNLGAGGYTF.

This clone was counted between two and nine times. The gene calls are TRBV6-4 and TRBJ1-4; perhaps TRBD1 as D (6 bases). Trimming stripped 7 bases from V and 10 bases from J, with 22 bases between. Germline lookup yields CDR1 MRHNA and CDR2 SNTAGT. The CDR3 has 15 amino acids. CDR3 nucleotide sequence: TGTGCCAGCAATACACAGGACAGCGACCCAGGAAAACTGTTTTTT. Encoded protein: CASNTQDSDPGKLFF.

This rearrangement joins TRBV29-1 to TRBJ2-7, with TRBD2 as a possible D gene (6 bases). Germline assignment: CDR1 SQVTM and CDR2 ANQGSEA. The CDR3 spans 13 residues. The V and J ends lost 5 bases and 7 bases respectively, with 18 bases between them. The DNA of the CDR3 is TGCAGCGTTCTAACAGAGGGACTTGGGGAGCAGTACTTC. Protein sequence: CSVLTEGLGEQYF.

The chain joins TRBV24-1 to TRBJ2-2; 10 bases are a match to TRBD1. V gave up 4 bases and J gave up 6 bases; unmatched junction bases: 4. The CDR3 is 15 residues long. CDR1 is KGHDR, CDR2 SFDVKD, per germline. The CDR3 DNA is TGTGCCACCAGTGAGATAGGACAGGGGGCCGGGGAGCTGTTTTTT. It translates to CATSEIGQGAGELFF.

The chain uses TRBV6-4 and TRBJ2-2, with D possibly matching TRBD1 (5 bases). Germline loops: CDR1 MRHNA, CDR2 SNTAGT. CDR3 length: 15 residues. Trimming shortened V by 3 bases and J by 5 bases, and 13 bases separated the two germline ends. The CDR3 bases are TGTGCCAGCAGTGAATCGAGACAGACGACCGGGGAGCTGTTTTTT. Its protein product is CASSESRQTTGELFF.

The gene calls are TRBV19 and TRBJ2-5; 7 bases are a match to TRBD2. V was pared by 5 bases and J by 4 bases, with 10 bases of the junction left unmatched. The CDR3 consists of 15 residues. Germline assignment: CDR1 LNHDA and CDR2 SQIVND (reference sequence). This CDR3 reads CASSAGLPLGETQYF. Written as DNA, the CDR3 is TGTGCCAGTAGTGCGGGACTACCGCTCGGAGAGACCCAGTACTTC.

CDR3 DNA sequence: TGTGCCAGCAGTTCAAGCGACAGGGCAGGCTATGGCTACACCTTC. It translates to CASSSSDRAGYGYTF. V is TRBV28 and J is TRBJ1-2; 7 bases match TRBD1. Trimming cost V 4 bases and J 4 bases; bases outside gene matches: 9. CDR1 is MDHEN, CDR2 SYDVKM, per germline. The CDR3 spans 15 residues.

This chain joins TRBV29-1 and TRBJ2-1, with 14 bases that match TRBD2. The CDR3 contains 16 residues. J was trimmed by 4 bases and V by 3 bases; bases with no gene match: 5. Germline V gene data show CDR1 as SQVTM and CDR2 as ANQGSEA. The CDR3 nucleotides read TGCAGCGTTGATACCGGACTAGCGGGAGGATACAATGAGCAGTTCTTC. Its translation is CSVDTGLAGGYNEQFF.

There are a few counts of this clone. The V and J genes are TRBV7-9 and TRBJ1-2; 7 bases are a match to TRBD1. The germline CDR1 and CDR2 sequences are SEHNR and FQNEAQ (reference sequence). Losses at the gene ends were 8 bases for V and 5 bases for J; bases not matched to a gene: 5. The CDR3 contains 12 residues. CDR3 amino acids: CASGPTGYGYTF. The CDR3 DNA is TGTGCCAGCGGACCGACAGGGTATGGCTACACCTTC.

Remarks on this clone: Other DNA sequences in this sample translate to the same CDR3. The genes are TRBV15 and TRBJ1-2; D is uncertain. The V and J ends lost 1 base and 0 bases respectively, with 6 bases between them. Looked up from germline, CDR1 is LNHNV and CDR2 is YYDKDF (reference sequence). The CDR3 totals 14 residues. The chain's CDR3 is CATSRGTANYGYTF. In nucleotides, the CDR3 is TGTGCCACCAGCAGAGGTACAGCTAACTATGGCTACACCTTC.